This T cell receptor beta chain was retrieved from a study of T cells in Graves' hyperthyroidism and ophthalmopathy. Study results and caveats: Prediction of ophthalmopathy progression came a median approximately 6.6 months pre-onset. A model of 13 V-J features distinguished ophthalmopathy from stable hyperthyroidism.

There were TCR beta CDR3 regions amplified from RNA transcripts. When the TCR CDR3 underwent first-round RT-PCR, the HTBI primer set was used. TCRdb redid the calling of the multiplex PCR reads with MiXCR, one entry per CDR3 protein. The sample has about 300,000 distinct CDR3 sequences, about an eighth seen once. V dropped 5 bases and J dropped 8 bases, with 25 bases sitting between them. CDR3 length: 17 amino acids. Germline V CDR1 and CDR2: SEHNR, FQNEAQ (reference sequence). A note on this clonotype: The antigen remains unidentified. With a much larger clone just one base away, this may be a read error.

V and J are TRBV7-9 and TRBJ2-4; no clear D gene. The source of this sequence is a woman aged 25 to 39 with Graves' hyperthyroidism that later progressed to Graves' ophthalmopathy. The sample taken for sequencing was blood. CDR3 amino acids: CASSRRALYRAHDIQYF. CDR3 nucleotide sequence: TGTGCCAGCAGCCGCCGTGCCCTATATCGGGCCCATGACATTCAGTACTTC.